The next 2 T cell receptor beta chains were all read from a single sample in a study of graft-versus-host responses after intestinal transplantation. Only in-frame clones appear in the TCRdb table, and some are missing; sequencing was by immunoSEQ multiplex PCR. The data show around 15,000 clones, with roughly three fifths seen just once and 10% to 15% held by the top ten. Once graft tissue had been processed, intraepithelial and lamina propria lymphocytes were released. The specimen comprised ileum tissue, sampled 524 days after transplant. These receptor sequences come from a human patient who received an intestinal transplant, so some T cells may come from the graft donor.

The chain has TRBV10-2 and TRBJ2-1; no clear D. Germline CDR1 and CDR2: WSHSY and SAAADI. Trimming removed 0 bases at V and 3 bases at J, with 3 bases between. This CDR3 has 13 amino acids. The DNA of the CDR3 is TGCGCCAGCAGTGAGTCTAACTACAATGAGCAGTTCTTC. Translated, it gives CASSESNYNEQFF.

This clone occurred a few times. This chain joins TRBV5-1 and TRBJ2-3, with 8 bases that match TRBD2. CDR1 is SGHRS and CDR2 is YFSETQ in the germline V gene. The CDR3 runs to 13 residues. With V trimmed by 7 bases and J by 3 bases, 4 bases remained unmatched. CDR3 sequence: CASYQRGTDTQYF. The CDR3 DNA is TGCGCCAGCTATCAGCGGGGGACAGATACGCAGTATTTT.